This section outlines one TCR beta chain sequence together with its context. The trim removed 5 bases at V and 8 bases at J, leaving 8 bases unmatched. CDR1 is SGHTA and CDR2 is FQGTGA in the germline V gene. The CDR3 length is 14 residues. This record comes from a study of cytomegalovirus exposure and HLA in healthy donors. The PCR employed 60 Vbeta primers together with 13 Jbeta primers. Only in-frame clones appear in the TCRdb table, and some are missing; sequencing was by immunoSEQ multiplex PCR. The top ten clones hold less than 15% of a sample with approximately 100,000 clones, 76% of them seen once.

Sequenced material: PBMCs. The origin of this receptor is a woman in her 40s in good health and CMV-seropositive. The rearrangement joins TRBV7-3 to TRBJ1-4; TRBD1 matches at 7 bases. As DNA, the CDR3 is TGTGCCAGCAGCCCAACAGGGGAATCGGAAAAACTGTTTTTT. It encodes CASSPTGESEKLFF.